This T cell receptor beta chain was profiled in a study of blood T cell repertoires in COVID-19. About the study: Samples came from the United States, Italy and Spain, spanning acute and convalescent COVID-19. PBMCs, B-cell-depleted T cells, or T cells provided the cDNA or gDNA that made up the material.

The authors' processing: From reference gene primer amplification, estimates of nucleated cell counts were derived. TCRdb keeps only in-frame clones here, not all; method: immunoSEQ multiplex PCR. For V, J and clone size, that table is used; D and trimming come from the DNA. The repertoire includes 270,000 or so clones, over 80% of them detected once, and over 4% sits in the top ten. Participants had their cohort set by participant-reported clinical history. V was clipped by 10 bases and J by 8 bases, with 14 bases between them. The CDR3 extends over 11 amino acids. The V gene's germline CDR1 is MNHEY and CDR2 SVGAGI.

This TCR was sampled from a young woman with acute COVID-19. Source material: PBMCs or T cells enriched from blood (not recorded which). This chain connects TRBV6-5 to TRBJ1-2; D remains unclear. The CDR3 DNA sequence: TGTGCCACCGCGGGAACCGGCGGCTACACCTTC. Protein product: CATAGTGGYTF.